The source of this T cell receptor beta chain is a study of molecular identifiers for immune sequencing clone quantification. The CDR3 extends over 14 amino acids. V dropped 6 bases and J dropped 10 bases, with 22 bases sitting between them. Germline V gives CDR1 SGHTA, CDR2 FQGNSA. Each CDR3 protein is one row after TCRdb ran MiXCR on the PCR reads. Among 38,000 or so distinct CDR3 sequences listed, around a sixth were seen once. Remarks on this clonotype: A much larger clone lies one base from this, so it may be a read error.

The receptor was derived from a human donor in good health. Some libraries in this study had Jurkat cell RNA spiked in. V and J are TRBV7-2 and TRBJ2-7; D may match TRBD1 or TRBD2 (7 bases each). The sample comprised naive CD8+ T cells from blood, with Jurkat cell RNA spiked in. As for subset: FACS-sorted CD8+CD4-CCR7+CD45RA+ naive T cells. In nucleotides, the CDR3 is TGTGCCAGCAGTGTAGGCGCCAGGGGGGGCGACCAGTACTTC. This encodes CASSVGARGGDQYF.